One sample yielded the 5 T cell receptor beta chains listed below, sequenced in a study of blood T cells in healthy people across ages. Combining a sample-barcoded 5' primer with a J-beta primer mix, a second PCR ran for 7 to 11 cycles. TCRdb fed the 5' RACE reads into MiXCR, producing one record per CDR3 protein. The data contain approximately 780,000 distinct CDR3 sequences, roughly 25% of them singletons. The sample was also linked to a second study, of T cells of mothers and their children.

The source material was blood. The receptors derive from a boy younger than 18 in good health.

The CDR3 protein is CATSLRAGGISDTQYF. CDR3 nucleotides: TGTGCCACCAGCCTTAGAGCAGGGGGTATTTCAGATACGCAGTATTTT. The V gene is TRBV15, the J gene TRBJ2-3; TRBD1 matches at 7 bases. The CDR3 loop spans 16 amino acids. The trim removed 5 bases at V and 4 bases at J, leaving 12 bases unmatched. From germline, CDR1 is LNHNV and CDR2 YYDKDF (reference sequence).

This clonotype was observed a few times. The chain employs TRBV12-3 or TRBV12-4 and TRBJ2-1; D call uncertain. There are 14 residues in the CDR3. The V gene lost 3 bases and the J gene lost 3 bases, with 9 bases spanning the gap. In DNA, the CDR3 is TGTGCCAGCAGTTTGAGGCAAGACTACAATGAGCAGTTCTTC. It is translated as CASSLRQDYNEQFF.

The V gene is TRBV5-4, the J gene TRBJ2-1; the match to TRBD1 covers 10 bases. The CDR3 contains 16 residues. Trimming removed 4 bases from V and 3 bases from J; junction bases left unmatched: 7. Germline V gives CDR1 SGHNT, CDR2 YYREEE (reference sequence). This CDR3 is CASSTLTGGLYNEQFF. Written as DNA, the CDR3 is TGTGCCAGCAGCACCCTGACAGGGGGCCTCTACAATGAGCAGTTCTTC.

This chain links TRBV20-1 with TRBJ2-1; 10 nucleotides match TRBD2. Per the germline V gene, CDR1 is DFQATT and CDR2 is SNEGSKA (reference sequence). V trimming: 2 bases; J trimming: 9 bases; junction bases outside the gene matches: 4. The length of the CDR3 is 13 residues. CDR3: CSARLAGAVEQFF. In nucleotides, the CDR3 is TGCAGTGCTAGACTAGCGGGGGCGGTTGAGCAGTTCTTC.

V and J are TRBV20-1 and TRBJ2-2; D tentatively reads TRBD1 or TRBD2 (5 bases each). Trimming cost V 2 bases and J 4 bases, with 11 bases left between them. The CDR3 consists of 14 residues. Germline V gene sequence: CDR1 DFQATT, CDR2 SNEGSKA (reference sequence). This CDR3 is CSARSGPFTGELFF. CDR3 bases: TGCAGTGCTAGATCGGGACCGTTCACCGGGGAGCTGTTTTTT.